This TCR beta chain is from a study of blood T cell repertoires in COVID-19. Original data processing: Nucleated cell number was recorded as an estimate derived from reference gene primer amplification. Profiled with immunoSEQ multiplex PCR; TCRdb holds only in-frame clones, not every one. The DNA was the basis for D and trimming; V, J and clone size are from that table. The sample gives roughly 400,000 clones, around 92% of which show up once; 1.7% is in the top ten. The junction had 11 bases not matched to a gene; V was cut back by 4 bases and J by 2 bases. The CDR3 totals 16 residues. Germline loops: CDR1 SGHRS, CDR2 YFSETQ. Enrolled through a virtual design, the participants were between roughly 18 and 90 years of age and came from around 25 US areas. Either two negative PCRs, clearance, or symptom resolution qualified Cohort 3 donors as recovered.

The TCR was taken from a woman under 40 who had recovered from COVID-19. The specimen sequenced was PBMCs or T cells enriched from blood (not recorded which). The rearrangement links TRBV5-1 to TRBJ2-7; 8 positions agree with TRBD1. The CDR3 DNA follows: TGCGCCAGCAGCGACCCAAGGACAGGGACCCCCTACGAGCAGTACTTC. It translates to CASSDPRTGTPYEQYF. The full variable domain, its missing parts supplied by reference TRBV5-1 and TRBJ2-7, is KAGVTQTPRYLIKTRGQQVTLSCSPISGHRSVSWYQQTPGQGLQFLFEYFSETQRNKGNFPGRFSGRQFSNSRSEMNVSTLELGDSALYLCASSDPRTGTPYEQYFGPGTRLTVT.